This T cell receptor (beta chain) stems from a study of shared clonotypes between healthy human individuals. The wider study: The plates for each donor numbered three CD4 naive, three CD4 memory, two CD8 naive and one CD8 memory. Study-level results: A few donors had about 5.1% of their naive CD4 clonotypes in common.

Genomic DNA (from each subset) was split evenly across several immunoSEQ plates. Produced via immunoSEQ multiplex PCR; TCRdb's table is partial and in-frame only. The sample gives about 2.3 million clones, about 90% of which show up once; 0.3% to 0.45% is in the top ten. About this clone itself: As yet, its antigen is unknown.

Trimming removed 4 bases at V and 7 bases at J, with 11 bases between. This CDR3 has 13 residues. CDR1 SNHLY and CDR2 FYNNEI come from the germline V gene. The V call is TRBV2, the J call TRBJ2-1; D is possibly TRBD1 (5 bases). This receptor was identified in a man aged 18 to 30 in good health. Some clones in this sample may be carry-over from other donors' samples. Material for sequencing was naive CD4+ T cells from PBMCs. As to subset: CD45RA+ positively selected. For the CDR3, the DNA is TGTGCCAGCAGTGGACAGCTTGGGAATGAGCAGTTCTTC. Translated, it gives CASSGQLGNEQFF.